One sample yielded the 29 T cell receptor beta chains listed below, sequenced in a study of neurological immune-mediated disorders (dated by TCRdb to about 2019). Preparation of the library involved 5' RACE. Sequencer: Illumina HiSeq 2500. In TCRdb, the public reads were trimmed at Q25 with fastp and aligned with MiXCR, with productive beta chains retained. Each entry is one CDR3 protein sequence, shown with its most common DNA and genes. The sample data list around 130,000 distinct CDR3 sequences, and about 3.4% of these were observed just once. The biggest ten clones account for roughly 1.3% of the sample. Sequenced sample: PBMCs. Receptor source: a woman aged 25 to 39 with multiple sclerosis.

This clonotype was seen at least ten times. The chain joins TRBV3-1 to TRBJ2-1, with D perhaps given as TRBD1 or TRBD2 (7 bases each). This CDR3 comprises 17 residues. V lost 6 bases, J lost 2 bases, and 20 bases lay in between. The germline V gene encodes CDR1 LGHDT and CDR2 YNNKEL (reference sequence). The CDR3, as DNA: TGTGCCAGCAGACCGACAGGGTCTAGCGGAACCTACAATGAGCAGTTCTTC. Protein: CASRPTGSSGTYNEQFF.

This clonotype has ten or more counts. The J gene is TRBJ2-3, the V gene TRBV20-1, with TRBD2 matching over 9 bases. The J segment lost 4 bases and the V segment lost 6 bases, leaving 5 bases of the junction unmatched. Germline V gene sequence: CDR1 DFQATT, CDR2 SNEGSKA (reference sequence). The CDR3 covers 13 residues. Written as DNA, the CDR3 is TGCAGTGCCGTAGCGGGAGCGGCAGATACGCAGTATTTT. Protein sequence: CSAVAGAADTQYF.

This clonotype was observed at least ten times. This rearrangement joins TRBV9 to TRBJ2-7; no definite D call. The CDR3 has 14 residues. The V gene lost 4 bases and the J gene lost 0 bases, with 11 bases spanning the gap. Germline CDR1 and CDR2: SGDLS and YYNGEE. Here the CDR3 reads CASSSWEGSYEQYF. In nucleotides, the CDR3 is TGTGCCAGCAGCTCGTGGGAAGGCTCCTACGAGCAGTACTTC.

This clonotype was seen ten or more times. This sequence joins TRBV4-1 and TRBJ2-7; D unresolved. The CDR3 length is 13 residues. The germline gives CDR1 MGHRA, CDR2 YSYEKL. The ends were cut back, 1 base at V and 3 bases at J, with 7 bases in the middle. The CDR3 loop is CASSQVQHYEQYF. CDR3 nucleotides: TGCGCCAGCAGCCAAGTCCAGCACTACGAGCAGTACTTC.

This clonotype was counted at least ten times. The V and J genes are TRBV12-3 or TRBV12-4 and TRBJ2-5, with D perhaps matching TRBD1 (6 bases). CDR3 length: 15 residues. The V end was cut by 5 bases, the J end by 6 bases, with 19 bases between. The CDR3 region is CASSHNYGTTKTQYF. CDR3 bases: TGTGCCAGCAGTCACAACTACGGGACAACTAAGACCCAGTACTTC.

This clonotype was counted at least ten times. V usage is TRBV27 and J usage is TRBJ2-1, with D unresolved. Germline loops: CDR1 MNHEY, CDR2 SMNVEV (reference sequence). Trimming stripped 2 bases from V and 8 bases from J, with 13 bases between. The CDR3 has 14 amino acids. CDR3 sequence: CASSLLPDLHEQFF. The DNA for the CDR3 is TGTGCCAGCAGTTTACTCCCAGATCTGCATGAGCAGTTCTTC.

At least ten counts were recorded for this clonotype. The chain combines TRBV7-2 with TRBJ1-2; D is possibly TRBD1 (5 bases). The CDR3 extends over 13 amino acids. CDR1 is SGHTA and CDR2 is FQGNSA in the germline V gene. Trimming left V 8 bases short and J 6 bases short, with 16 bases between. The CDR3 is CASRLGGENGYTF. In DNA, the CDR3 is TGTGCCAGCCGTCTTGGGGGGGAGAATGGCTACACCTTC.

This clonotype was observed at least ten times. The rearrangement links TRBV12-3 or TRBV12-4 to TRBJ2-5; D may be TRBD1 (6 bases). This CDR3 comprises 14 residues. Trimming took off 6 bases at V and 7 bases at J, with 18 bases between the two ends. CDR3 nucleotide sequence: TGTGCCAGCAGCACGAACAGGGTTCTCGGGACCCAGTACTTC. Residues: CASSTNRVLGTQYF.

This clonotype has a count of ten or more. This chain joins TRBV20-1 and TRBJ2-7; TRBD1 matches at 8 bases. This CDR3 is 16 amino acids long. Per the germline V gene, CDR1 is DFQATT and CDR2 is SNEGSKA (reference sequence). The V and J ends lost 0 bases and 3 bases, in that order; junction bases with no gene match: 10. CDR3 loop: CSARDPGTGKGYEQYF. The DNA for the CDR3 is TGCAGTGCTAGAGATCCCGGGACAGGTAAAGGCTACGAGCAGTACTTC.

This clonotype was seen at least ten times. J is TRBJ2-3 and V is TRBV20-1; perhaps TRBD1 as D (6 bases). The CDR3 has 14 amino acids. Trimming stripped 6 bases from V and 5 bases from J, with 18 bases between. Germline CDR1 reads DFQATT; CDR2 reads SNEGSKA (reference sequence). CDR3 loop: CSAPGQNERDTQYF. In DNA, the CDR3 is TGCAGTGCCCCCGGACAGAACGAGAGAGATACGCAGTATTTT.

This clonotype came up a few times. The CDR3 DNA is TGCAGTGCCGGGACAGGGGACCTCTATGGCTACACCTTC. It specifies CSAGTGDLYGYTF. The V gene is TRBV20-1, the J gene TRBJ1-2; TRBD1 matches 10 bases. Germline V gene sequence: CDR1 DFQATT, CDR2 SNEGSKA (reference sequence). CDR3 size: 13 residues. With 6 bases clipped from V and 4 bases from J, the junction kept 5 bases outside the gene matches.

This clonotype occurred many times. V is TRBV10-3 and J is TRBJ2-3; maybe TRBD2 (5 bases). The germline V and J ends were trimmed by 0 bases and 3 bases, with 10 bases remaining between them. In germline, CDR1 is ENHRY, CDR2 SYGVKD. The CDR3 has 15 amino acids. CDR3 protein: CAISESRTLTDTQYF. CDR3 DNA: TGTGCCATCAGTGAGTCGAGGACTCTTACAGATACGCAGTATTTT.

Ten or more counts support this clonotype. This chain uses TRBV6-1 with TRBJ1-4; tentative D call: TRBD1 (5 bases). Germline CDR1 and CDR2: MNHNS and SASEGT. CDR3 length: 14 residues. Trimming shortened V by 2 bases and J by 8 bases, and 12 bases separated the two germline ends. CDR3 DNA sequence: TGTGCCAGCAGTGAACGGGGGAGGGACGAAAAACTGTTTTTT. This gives the protein CASSERGRDEKLFF.

This clonotype came up many times. The chain uses TRBV7-2 and TRBJ2-1; no clear D gene. Germline assignment: CDR1 SGHTA and CDR2 FQGNSA. The CDR3 contains 12 residues. V lost 0 bases, J lost 11 bases, and 8 bases lay in between. CDR3 region: CASSLAAGKQFF. The DNA for the CDR3 is TGTGCCAGCAGCTTAGCGGCCGGCAAGCAGTTCTTC. The full variable domain, its missing parts supplied by reference TRBV7-2 and TRBJ2-1, is GAGVSQSPSNKVTEKGKDVELRCDPISGHTALYWYRQSLGQGLEFLIYFQGNSAPDKSGLPSDRFSAERTGGSVSTLTIQRTQQEDSAVYLCASSLAAGKQFFGPGTRLTVL.

This clonotype has at least ten counts. The chain links TRBV2 to TRBJ1-2, with D maybe TRBD1 (5 bases). This CDR3 contains 15 residues. The V and J ends lost 0 bases and 4 bases respectively, with 12 bases between them. Looked up from germline, CDR1 is SNHLY and CDR2 is FYNNEI. For the CDR3, the DNA is TGTGCCAGCAGTGAAGCGCAAGGACACAGCTATGGCTACACCTTC. It yields the protein CASSEAQGHSYGYTF. The full variable domain, its missing parts supplied by reference TRBV2 and TRBJ1-2, is EPEVTQTPSHQVTQMGQEVILRCVPISNHLYFYWYRQILGQKVEFLVSFYNNEISEKSEIFDDQFSVERPDGSNFTLKIRSTKLEDSAMYFCASSEAQGHSYGYTFGSGTRLTVV.

This clonotype was counted ten times or more. CDR3 sequence reads: CASSFRASTANTGELFF. The DNA of the CDR3 is TGTGCCAGCAGCTTCAGGGCTAGCACCGCGAACACCGGGGAGCTGTTTTTT. This chain connects TRBV5-6 to TRBJ2-2; either TRBD1 or TRBD2 may fit D (5 bases each). Germline CDR1 SGHDT, CDR2 YYEEEE. Trimming removed 2 bases from V and 0 bases from J, with 14 bases in between. This CDR3 is built from 17 residues.

This clonotype was observed many times. The chain carries TRBV12-3 or TRBV12-4 and TRBJ1-6; D not resolved. The CDR3 consists of 13 residues. V lost 0 bases and J lost 11, with 8 bases in between. The DNA of the CDR3 is TGTGCCAGCAGTTTAGCGGGGTGGGCACCCCTCCACTTT. It yields the protein CASSLAGWAPLHF.

In its sample, this clonotype was seen many times. The CDR3 DNA follows: TGTGCCAGCAGTTTATCTGGTTTGGAAAAACTGTTTTTT. Its protein product is CASSLSGLEKLFF. This sequence joins TRBV12-3 or TRBV12-4 and TRBJ1-4; D is uncertain. The V end lost 2 bases, the J end lost 8 bases, and 9 bases lay between the germline ends. This CDR3 is built from 13 residues.

This clonotype has just a few counts. Since a much larger clone is just one base distant, this may be a read error. V and J are TRBV20-1 and TRBJ1-1, with a possible D match to TRBD1 (5 bases). The V gene's germline CDR1 is DFQATT and CDR2 SNEGSKA (reference sequence). The CDR3 has 13 residues. The V end was cut by 7 bases, the J end by 2 bases, with 14 bases between. CDR3 sequence (DNA): TGCAGTGATAGCCGCAGGGTCAACACTGAAGCTTTCTTT. It is translated as CSDSRRVNTEAFF.

This clonotype showed up many times. The J gene is TRBJ2-3, the V gene TRBV20-1; D gene unclear. V lost 1 base, J lost 4 bases, and 3 bases lay in between. The germline V gene has CDR1 DFQATT and CDR2 SNEGSKA (reference sequence). The CDR3 extends over 11 amino acids. The CDR3 here is CSARGSDTQYF. CDR3 nucleotide sequence: TGCAGTGCTAGAGGTTCAGATACGCAGTATTTT.

Many counts were recorded for this clonotype. This sequence joins TRBV21-1 and TRBJ2-1; TRBD2, the D gene given by the table, was not confirmed from the DNA. TRBV21-1 is recorded as a pseudogene. The CDR3 is 18 residues long. CDR3 coding DNA: TGTGCCAGCAGCACCCACGCTAGCGGGAGTTTGGAGGACAATGAGCAGTTCTTC. This encodes CASSTHASGSLEDNEQFF.

This clonotype was recorded at least ten times. The chain carries TRBV6-2 or TRBV6-3 and TRBJ2-7; 9 nucleotides match TRBD2. Germline CDR1 and CDR2: MNHEY and SVGEGT. Unmatched junction bases numbered 11, after V lost 8 bases and J lost 3 bases. The CDR3 runs 15 residues. CDR3 sequence (DNA): TGTGCCAGCCGTACAGGGAGCGGGAGGAGCTACGAGCAGTACTTC. This encodes CASRTGSGRSYEQYF.

This clonotype was observed many times. V usage is TRBV20-1 and J usage is TRBJ2-3, with 9 bases that match TRBD1. Germline V gives CDR1 DFQATT, CDR2 SNEGSKA (reference sequence). V gave up 3 bases and J gave up 5 bases; unmatched junction bases: 12. The CDR3 consists of 16 residues. Written as DNA, the CDR3 is TGCAGTGCTAGGGACCTACAGGGGGCTAAGGGAGATACGCAGTATTTT. Translated, it gives CSARDLQGAKGDTQYF.

This clonotype was counted at least ten times. CDR3 residues: CASSFGGAISYNEQFF. The CDR3 DNA follows: TGCGCCAGCAGCTTTGGAGGGGCAATCTCCTACAATGAGCAGTTCTTC. The gene calls are TRBV5-1 and TRBJ2-1, with TRBD2 as a possible D gene (6 bases). Looked up from germline, CDR1 is SGHRS and CDR2 is YFSETQ. The ends were cut back, 2 bases at V and 0 bases at J, with 12 bases in the middle. There are 16 residues in the CDR3.

This clonotype was detected many times. This chain connects TRBV12-3 or TRBV12-4 to TRBJ2-1, with D possibly matching TRBD1 (6 bases). The CDR3 runs to 15 residues. With 1 base removed from V and 6 bases from J, the gap between germline ends came to 13 bases. Here the CDR3 DNA reads TGTGCCAGCAGTTTAGAAGTGGGGGCGGGCAATGAGCAGTTCTTC. Translating it yields CASSLEVGAGNEQFF.

This clonotype occurred many times. CDR3 residues: CASRPDREGDYGYTF. For the CDR3, the DNA is TGTGCCAGCAGACCCGACAGGGAAGGAGACTATGGCTACACCTTC. J is TRBJ1-2 and V is TRBV28, with 7 bases lining up with TRBD1. This CDR3 is 15 amino acids long. From germline, CDR1 is MDHEN and CDR2 SYDVKM. V dropped 6 bases and J dropped 3; count of bases not matched to a gene: 10.

Many counts were recorded for this clonotype. The chain employs TRBV7-2 and TRBJ2-1; 10 bases agree with TRBD2. CDR3 length: 15 residues. CDR1 is SGHTA, CDR2 FQGNSA, per germline. With V trimmed by 5 bases and J by 8 bases, 9 bases remained unmatched. The CDR3, as DNA: TGTGCCAGCAGCCGCGTAGCGGGGGGCCTTTATGAGCAGTTCTTC. Amino acids: CASSRVAGGLYEQFF.

This clonotype has a count of ten or more. This rearrangement joins TRBV12-3 or TRBV12-4 to TRBJ1-5; perhaps TRBD1 as D (6 bases). The CDR3 runs to 17 residues. Trimming stripped 3 bases from V and 0 bases from J, with 15 bases between. The CDR3 spells CASSFVQGLHSNQPQHF. CDR3 in DNA: TGTGCCAGCAGTTTCGTTCAGGGGCTCCATAGCAATCAGCCCCAGCATTTT.

The rearrangement joins TRBV5-5 to TRBJ2-7; D remains ambiguous. The CDR3 covers 15 residues. Germline CDR1 is SGHKS and CDR2 is YYEKEE (reference sequence). V lost 0 bases and J 3 bases, leaving 13 bases between the germline ends. CDR3 region: CASSLEAAPYYEQYF. The CDR3, as DNA: TGTGCCAGCAGCTTGGAGGCAGCTCCTTACTACGAGCAGTACTTC.